The rows below give T cell receptor beta chains drawn from one sample of a study of blood T cell repertoires in COVID-19. TCRdb's table, derived via immunoSEQ multiplex PCR, lists solely in-frame clones and lacks some. The sample contains about 220,000 clones, 82% of which appear only once. Sequencing used PBMCs or T cells enriched from blood (not recorded which). The receptors were sampled from a woman in her sixties or seventies who had recovered from COVID-19. Both conserved end residues are part of each CDR3. Each record gives: V gene, D gene, clone size, J gene, CDR3 protein, CDR3 DNA. A D gene is named only where the DNA matches it firmly. Clone sizes are given selectively: once, few, many, or a class where the clone is expanded.

TRBV5-1	TRBD1	-	TRBJ2-1	CASSPGQGTYNEQFF	TGCGCCAGCAGCCCCGGACAGGGTACCTACAATGAGCAGTTCTTC
TRBV7-8	-	-	TRBJ2-2	CASSLRGGVGSGELFF	TGTGCCAGCAGCTTAAGGGGCGGAGTTGGGTCCGGGGAGCTGTTTTTT
TRBV6-2/TRBV6-3	TRBD1	-	TRBJ2-7	CASSYSRTGTEQYF	TGTGCCAGCAGTTACTCCAGGACAGGTACCGAGCAGTACTTC
TRBV18	TRBD1	-	TRBJ1-2	CASSPGQTHGYTF	TGTGCCAGCTCACCGGGACAGACCCATGGCTACACCTTC
TRBV28	TRBD2	-	TRBJ2-3	CASIRGDSTDTQYF	TGTGCCAGCATCCGGGGGGACAGCACAGATACGCAGTATTTT
TRBV18	TRBD1	-	TRBJ2-7	CASSPLQGVYEQYF	TGTGCCAGCTCACCCCTACAGGGGGTCTACGAGCAGTACTTC
TRBV11-3	-	-	TRBJ2-1	CASSQSGRYNNEQFF	TGTGCCAGCAGCCAAAGCGGACGATACAACAATGAGCAGTTCTTC
TRBV12-3/TRBV12-4	-	few	TRBJ2-7	CASSLSREQYF	TGTGCCAGCAGTTTATCCCGCGAGCAGTACTTC
TRBV5-1	TRBD2	-	TRBJ2-3	CASSSDGTSVYTDTQYF	TGCGCCAGCAGCTCTGATGGGACTAGCGTTTACACAGATACGCAGTATTTT
TRBV5-1	-	-	TRBJ1-6	CASSLEVWAPLHF	TGCGCCAGCAGCTTGGAGGTCTGGGCGCCCCTCCACTTT
TRBV5-1	-	-	TRBJ2-4	CASSLGDIQYF	TGCGCCAGCAGCTTGGGAGACATTCAGTACTTC
TRBV6-2/TRBV6-3	-	-	TRBJ1-5	CASSRTTGYSNQPQHF	TGTGCCAGCAGCCGCACAACAGGGTATAGCAATCAGCCCCAGCATTTT
TRBV19	-	few	TRBJ1-3	CAGGSLSGNTIYF	TGTGCTGGGGGCAGCCTCTCTGGAAACACCATATATTTT
TRBV19	TRBD2	-	TRBJ2-1	CASSISGSNNEQFF	TGTGCCAGTAGTATTAGCGGGAGCAACAATGAGCAGTTCTTC
TRBV7-6	TRBD1	few	TRBJ1-6	CASSLVVRQGNSPLHF	TGTGCCAGCAGCTTAGTAGTGAGACAGGGGAATTCACCCCTCCACTTT
TRBV20-1	TRBD2	-	TRBJ2-3	CSASGGVSTDTQYF	TGCAGTGCTAGTGGGGGGGTATCTACAGATACGCAGTATTTT
TRBV27	-	-	TRBJ1-5	CASSLLNEDRTDQPQHF	TGTGCCAGCAGTTTATTAAACGAGGACAGAACCGATCAGCCCCAGCATTTT
TRBV30	-	once	TRBJ1-1	CAWNKGREAFF	TGTGCCTGGAATAAGGGGCGTGAAGCTTTCTTT
TRBV5-1	-	-	TRBJ1-4	CASSFGLTNEKLFF	TGCGCCAGCAGCTTTGGGCTCACTAATGAAAAACTGTTTTTT
TRBV6-5	TRBD1	-	TRBJ2-1	CASSRQGHEQFF	TGTGCCAGCAGTCGACAGGGGCATGAGCAGTTCTTC
TRBV24-1	TRBD1	-	TRBJ2-2	CATSDRVNTGELFF	TGTGCCACCAGCGACAGGGTGAACACCGGGGAGCTGTTTTTT
TRBV2	-	-	TRBJ2-3	CASSEGLALTDTQYF	TGTGCCAGCAGTGAAGGGCTAGCTTTGACAGATACGCAGTATTTT
TRBV7-9	TRBD1	-	TRBJ2-1	CASSEGTGSYNEQFF	TGTGCCAGCAGCGAAGGGACAGGCTCCTACAATGAGCAGTTCTTC
TRBV7-8	TRBD1	-	TRBJ2-1	CASSGGHRGNNNEQFF	TGTGCCAGCAGCGGCGGCCACAGGGGTAATAACAATGAGCAGTTCTTC
TRBV27	TRBD1	-	TRBJ1-1	CASSLQMTGVNTEAFF	TGTGCCAGCAGTCTTCAAATGACAGGGGTGAACACTGAAGCTTTCTTT
TRBV19	-	few	TRBJ1-5	CASSIASRGFSNQPQHF	TGTGCCAGTAGTATAGCATCTCGGGGTTTTAGCAATCAGCCCCAGCATTTT
TRBV11-2	-	-	TRBJ2-7	CASSLDRVSGTDSSDF	TGTGCCAGCAGCTTAGATCGAGTTAGCGGAACCGATTCCTCCGACTTC
TRBV6-2/TRBV6-3	TRBD2	-	TRBJ2-3	CASSYISGGKDTQYF	TGTGCCAGCAGTTATATTAGCGGGGGGAAAGATACGCAGTATTTT
TRBV30	-	-	TRBJ2-3	CAGNQGTGDTQYF	TGTGCCGGAAATCAGGGTACCGGAGATACGCAGTATTTT
TRBV10-3	TRBD1	-	TRBJ1-1	CATGAGQGKPEAFF	TGTGCCACCGGAGCAGGACAGGGTAAACCTGAAGCTTTCTTT
TRBV20-1	TRBD2	-	TRBJ2-7	CSASGASGSYEQYF	TGCAGTGCTAGTGGGGCTAGCGGGAGCTACGAGCAGTACTTC
TRBV6-5	-	-	TRBJ1-2	CASSYQGQGSGYTF	TGTGCCAGCAGTTACCAGGGCCAGGGGTCTGGCTACACCTTC
TRBV7-2	TRBD1	-	TRBJ2-5	CASSLRGGQVDRILETQYF	TGTGCCAGCAGCTTAAGAGGGGGACAGGTAGATCGGATTTTGGAGACCCAGTACTTC
TRBV18	-	-	TRBJ2-2	CASLPRLANTGELFF	TGTGCCAGCTTGCCGCGGTTGGCGAACACCGGGGAGCTGTTTTTT
TRBV11-2	-	-	TRBJ1-2	CASSDWGVGGYTF	TGTGCCAGCAGCGACTGGGGGGTAGGAGGCTACACCTTC
TRBV9	-	-	TRBJ2-1	CASREFDSAIYNEQFF	TGTGCCAGCAGAGAATTCGACAGCGCTATCTACAATGAGCAGTTCTTC
TRBV10-3	TRBD1	-	TRBJ1-6	CAISEMGQGLYNSPLHF	TGTGCCATCAGTGAGATGGGACAGGGTCTCTATAATTCACCCCTCCACTTT
TRBV4-3	-	few	TRBJ1-2	CASSQDRDYGYTF	TGCGCCAGCAGCCAAGATCGGGACTATGGCTACACCTTC
TRBV10-1	-	-	TRBJ1-4	CASSEGRGEKLFF	TGCGCCAGCAGTGAAGGGAGAGGAGAAAAACTGTTTTTT
TRBV6-1	-	-	TRBJ2-5	CASSETGRETQYF	TGTGCCAGCAGTGAAACAGGGCGGGAGACCCAGTACTTC
TRBV5-6	-	-	TRBJ2-2	CASSYPGQNTGELFF	TGTGCCAGCAGCTATCCGGGACAGAACACCGGGGAGCTGTTTTTT